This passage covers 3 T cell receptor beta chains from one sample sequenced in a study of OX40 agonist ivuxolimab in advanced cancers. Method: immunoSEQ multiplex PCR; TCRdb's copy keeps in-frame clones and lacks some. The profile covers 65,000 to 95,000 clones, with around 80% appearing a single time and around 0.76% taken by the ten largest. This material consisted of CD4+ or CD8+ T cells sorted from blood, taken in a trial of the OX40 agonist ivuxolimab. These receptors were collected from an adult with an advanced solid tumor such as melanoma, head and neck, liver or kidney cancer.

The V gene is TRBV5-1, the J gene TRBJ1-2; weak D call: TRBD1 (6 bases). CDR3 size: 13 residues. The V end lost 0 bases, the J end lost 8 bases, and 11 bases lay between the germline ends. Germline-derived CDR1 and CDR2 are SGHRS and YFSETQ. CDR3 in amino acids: CASSLGWGHGYTF. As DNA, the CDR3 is TGCGCCAGCAGCTTGGGATGGGGGCACGGCTACACCTTC. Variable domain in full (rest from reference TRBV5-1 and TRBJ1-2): KAGVTQTPRYLIKTRGQQVTLSCSPISGHRSVSWYQQTPGQGLQFLFEYFSETQRNKGNFPGRFSGRQFSNSRSEMNVSTLELGDSALYLCASSLGWGHGYTFGSGTRLTVV.

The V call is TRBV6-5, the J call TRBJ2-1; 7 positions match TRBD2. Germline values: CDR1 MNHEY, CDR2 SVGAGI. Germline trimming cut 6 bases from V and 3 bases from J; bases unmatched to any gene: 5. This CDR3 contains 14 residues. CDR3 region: CASSLGLSYNEQFF. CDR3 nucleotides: TGTGCCAGCAGCTTGGGACTAAGCTACAATGAGCAGTTCTTC.

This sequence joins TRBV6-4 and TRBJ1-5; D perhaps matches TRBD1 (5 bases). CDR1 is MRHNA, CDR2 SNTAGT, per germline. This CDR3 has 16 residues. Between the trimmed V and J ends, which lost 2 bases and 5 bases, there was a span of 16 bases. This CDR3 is CASSDPRGQGDQPQHF. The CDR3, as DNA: TGTGCCAGCAGTGACCCCCGAGGGCAGGGAGATCAGCCCCAGCATTTT.